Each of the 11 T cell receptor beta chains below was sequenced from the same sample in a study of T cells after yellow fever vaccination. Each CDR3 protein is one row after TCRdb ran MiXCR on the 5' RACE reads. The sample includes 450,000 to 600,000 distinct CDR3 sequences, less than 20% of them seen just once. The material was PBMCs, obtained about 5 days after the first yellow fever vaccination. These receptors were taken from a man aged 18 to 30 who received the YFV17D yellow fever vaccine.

CDR3: CSVPENTEAFF. In DNA, the CDR3 is TGCAGCGTTCCCGAGAACACTGAAGCTTTCTTT. J is TRBJ1-1 and V is TRBV29-1, with no clear D. Germline values: CDR1 SQVTM, CDR2 ANQGSEA. The CDR3 is 11 residues long. The V and J ends lost 5 bases and 1 base respectively, with 5 bases between them.

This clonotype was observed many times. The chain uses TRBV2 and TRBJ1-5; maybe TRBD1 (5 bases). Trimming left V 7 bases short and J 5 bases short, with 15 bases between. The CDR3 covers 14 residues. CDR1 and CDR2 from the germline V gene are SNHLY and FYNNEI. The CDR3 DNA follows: TGTGCCAGCACCGTGGGGACGGAGGATCAGCCCCAGCATTTT. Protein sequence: CASTVGTEDQPQHF.

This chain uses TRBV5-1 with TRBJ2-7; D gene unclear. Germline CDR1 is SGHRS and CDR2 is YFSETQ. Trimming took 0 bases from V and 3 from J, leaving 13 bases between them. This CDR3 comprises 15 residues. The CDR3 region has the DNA TGCGCCAGCAGCTTGGAGCCAGCCTCCTACTACGAGCAGTACGTC. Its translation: CASSLEPASYYEQYV.

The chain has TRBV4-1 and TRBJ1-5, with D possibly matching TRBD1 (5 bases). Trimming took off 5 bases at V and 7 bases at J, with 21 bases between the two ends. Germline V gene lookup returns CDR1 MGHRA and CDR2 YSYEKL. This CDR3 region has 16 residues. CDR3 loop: CASSGPHSRDGQPQHF. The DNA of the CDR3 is TGCGCCAGCAGCGGACCTCATAGCAGGGACGGGCAGCCCCAGCATTTT.

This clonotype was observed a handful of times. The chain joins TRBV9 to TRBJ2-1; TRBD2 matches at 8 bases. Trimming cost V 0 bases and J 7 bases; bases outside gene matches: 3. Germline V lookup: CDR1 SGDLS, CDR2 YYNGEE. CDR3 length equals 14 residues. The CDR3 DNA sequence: TGTGCCAGCAGCGTAGTGTCTAGCGGGAATGAGCAGTTCTTC. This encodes CASSVVSSGNEQFF.

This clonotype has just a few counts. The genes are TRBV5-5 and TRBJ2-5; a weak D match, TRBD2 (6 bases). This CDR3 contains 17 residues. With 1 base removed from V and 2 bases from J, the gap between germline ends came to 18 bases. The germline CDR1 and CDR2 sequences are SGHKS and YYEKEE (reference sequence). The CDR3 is CASSLIVSGKTQETQYF. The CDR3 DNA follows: TGTGCCAGCAGCTTGATCGTTAGCGGTAAAACTCAAGAGACCCAGTACTTC. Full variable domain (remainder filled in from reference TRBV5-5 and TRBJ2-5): DAGVTQSPTHLIKTRGQQVTLRCSPISGHKSVSWYQQVLGQGPQFIFQYYEKEERGRGNFPDRFSARQFPNYSSELNVNALLLGDSALYLCASSLIVSGKTQETQYFGPGTRLLVL.

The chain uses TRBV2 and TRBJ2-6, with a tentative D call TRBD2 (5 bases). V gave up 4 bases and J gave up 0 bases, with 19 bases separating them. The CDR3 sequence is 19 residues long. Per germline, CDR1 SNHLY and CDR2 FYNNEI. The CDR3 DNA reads TGTGCCAGCAGTGGCCGCCGGGCTAGCATTGGCTCTGGGGCCAACGTCCTGACTTTC. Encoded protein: CASSGRRASIGSGANVLTF.

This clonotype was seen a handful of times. The CDR3 coding sequence is TGTGCCAGCAGTTACTGGGGAGGCGACTATGGCTACACCTTC. As protein: CASSYWGGDYGYTF. The chain carries TRBV6-2 or TRBV6-3 and TRBJ1-2, with unresolved D. CDR1 and CDR2 from the germline V gene are MNHEY and SVGEGT. The CDR3 sequence is 14 residues long. V lost 1 base and J 3 bases, leaving 9 bases between the germline ends.

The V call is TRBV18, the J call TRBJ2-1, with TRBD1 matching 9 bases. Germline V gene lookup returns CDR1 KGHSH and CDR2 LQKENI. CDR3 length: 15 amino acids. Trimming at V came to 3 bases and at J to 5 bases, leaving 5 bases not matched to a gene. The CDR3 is CASSPRDRVDNEQFF. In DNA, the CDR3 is TGTGCCAGCTCACCCCGGGACAGGGTCGACAATGAGCAGTTCTTC.

The CDR3 nucleotides read TGTGCCAGCAGAGGGACTAGAGCCCTAGCCAAAAACATTCAGTACTTC. It encodes CASRGTRALAKNIQYF. V gene TRBV6-2 or TRBV6-3 combines with J gene TRBJ2-4; 8 bases are a match to TRBD2. The CDR3 spans 16 residues. The germline gives CDR1 MNHEY, CDR2 SVGEGT. With 6 bases clipped from V and 0 bases from J, the junction kept 7 bases outside the gene matches.

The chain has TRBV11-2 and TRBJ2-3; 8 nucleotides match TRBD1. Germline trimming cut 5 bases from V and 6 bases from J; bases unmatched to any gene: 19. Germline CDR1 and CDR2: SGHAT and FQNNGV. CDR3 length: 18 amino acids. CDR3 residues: CASSQPTGGSLSWDTQYF. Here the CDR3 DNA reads TGTGCCAGCAGCCAGCCTACAGGGGGTTCCCTCTCGTGGGATACGCAGTATTTT.